The T cell receptor beta chain described here comes from a study of blood T cell repertoires in COVID-19. This clone showed up just once. V gave up 6 bases and J gave up 8 bases; unmatched junction bases: 12. CDR1 and CDR2 (germline): MNHEY, SVGAGI. The CDR3 extends over 15 amino acids. Assay: immunoSEQ multiplex PCR; the TCRdb copy retains only in-frame clones and omits some. Found here are about 270,000 clones, roughly 80% of them singletons; the top ten hold approximately 9%. Sequencing input: peripheral blood. The sequence came from a woman in her forties or fifties who had recovered from COVID-19. The V and J genes are TRBV6-5 and TRBJ2-7; the match to TRBD1 covers 11 bases. CDR3 loop: CASRRHGQGALKQYF. The CDR3 DNA follows: TGTGCCAGCAGGCGACACGGACAGGGGGCTCTCAAGCAGTACTTC.